These 31 T cell receptor beta chains came from one sample sequenced in a study of T cell clones after liver transplantation. TCRdb's table, derived via immunoSEQ multiplex PCR, lists solely in-frame clones and lacks some. The data show more than 95,000 clones, about 86% seen once. The sequencing used CD4+ T cells from blood, collected approximately 50 months after liver transplant. Every receptor here comes from a human patient who received a liver transplant. Some of the T cells may derive from the graft donor.

This chain joins TRBV9 and TRBJ2-1; 15 bases are a match to TRBD2. J was trimmed by 6 bases and V by 3 bases; bases with no gene match: 1. Germline-derived CDR1 and CDR2 are SGDLS and YYNGEE. This CDR3 region has 15 residues. This CDR3 reads CASSAGLAGGNEQFF. The CDR3 DNA sequence: TGTGCCAGCAGCGCGGGACTAGCGGGAGGCAATGAGCAGTTCTTC.

The chain uses TRBV11-2 and TRBJ2-3; D possibly corresponds to TRBD1 (6 bases). Germline CDR1 is SGHAT and CDR2 is FQNNGV. Trimming shortened V by 5 bases and J by 2 bases, and 17 bases separated the two germline ends. This CDR3 contains 16 residues. CDR3 nucleotide sequence: TGTGCCAGCAGCCCACCTTCAGACAGGAACACAGATACGCAGTATTTT. It specifies CASSPPSDRNTDTQYF.

The table lists this clone with a few counts. This chain uses TRBV27 with TRBJ2-6; TRBD2 agrees at 13 bases. This CDR3 is 18 amino acids long. V lost 7 bases to trimming and J lost 0 bases; unmatched junction nucleotides: 6. CDR1 and CDR2 from the germline V gene are MNHEY and SMNVEV (reference sequence). In DNA, the CDR3 is TGTGCCAGCACTGGGGGACTAGCGGGGATCTCTGGGGCCAACGTCCTGACTTTC. It encodes CASTGGLAGISGANVLTF.

This chain joins TRBV18 and TRBJ2-1; D might be TRBD2 (5 bases). V dropped 3 bases and J dropped 0 bases, with 12 bases sitting between them. CDR1 and CDR2 (germline): KGHSH, LQKENI. The CDR3 runs to 16 residues. CDR3 nucleotides: TGTGCCAGCTCACCCCTAGCAAAGAACTCCTACAATGAGCAGTTCTTC. Encoded protein: CASSPLAKNSYNEQFF.

This clone has more than one count but fewer than ten. V usage is TRBV5-8 and J usage is TRBJ2-7, with D possibly TRBD2 on 6 matching bases. V dropped 1 base and J dropped 2 bases, with 13 bases sitting between them. The germline V gene has CDR1 SGHTS and CDR2 YDEGEE. The CDR3 contains 15 residues. CDR3 in DNA: TGTGCCAGCAGCTTGATACAGCGGGTAACCTACGAGCAGTACTTC. This sequence encodes CASSLIQRVTYEQYF.

The chain couples TRBV10-1 to TRBJ2-1; D possibly corresponds to TRBD2 (6 bases). V shed 2 bases and J shed 12 bases, with 14 bases lying between them. CDR1 is WNHNN, CDR2 SYGVQD, per germline (reference sequence). The CDR3 has 13 residues. The CDR3 is CASSEQPGSAQFF. As DNA, the CDR3 is TGCGCCAGCAGTGAGCAGCCCGGGAGCGCGCAGTTCTTC.

This chain links TRBV11-3 with TRBJ1-2; D possibly corresponds to TRBD1 (6 bases). Germline CDR1 is SGHNT and CDR2 is YENEEA. V was cut by 3 bases and J by 6 bases, with 26 bases left in between. CDR3 length: 18 residues. The CDR3 here is CASSLNTGPRKGVDGYTF. The CDR3 DNA sequence: TGTGCCAGCAGCTTGAATACGGGACCGCGAAAGGGGGTAGATGGCTACACCTTC.

CDR3 nucleotides: TGTGCCACCAGCAGCGACTACAGGGACAACATTCAGTACTTC. Encoded protein: CATSSDYRDNIQYF. This chain connects TRBV15 to TRBJ2-4, with D maybe TRBD1 (6 bases). V was shortened by 3 bases and J by 7 bases, with 13 bases between the two germline ends. Germline CDR1 reads LNHNV; CDR2 reads YYDKDF (reference sequence). The CDR3 consists of 14 residues.

The CDR3 DNA sequence: TGTGCCAGCAGCTTAGCCTTAGGTGTTCGCGGCTACACCTTC. The encoded protein is CASSLALGVRGYTF. V is TRBV7-2 and J is TRBJ1-2; D is undetermined. Trimming removed 0 bases at V and 8 bases at J, with 13 bases between. CDR1 SGHTA and CDR2 FQGNSA come from the germline V gene. The CDR3 contains 14 residues.

The gene calls are TRBV5-1 and TRBJ2-1, with 8 bases lining up with TRBD2. This CDR3 spans 16 amino acids. CDR1 and CDR2 (germline): SGHRS, YFSETQ. The V segment lost 3 bases and the J segment 7 bases; nucleotides outside the gene matches: 12. CDR3 residues: CASSSPGLGARNEQFF. In DNA, the CDR3 is TGCGCCAGCAGCTCCCCGGGACTAGGGGCGCGGAATGAGCAGTTCTTC.

This chain joins TRBV5-6 and TRBJ1-6; 8 bases are a match to TRBD1. CDR1 is SGHDT, CDR2 YYEEEE, per germline. With V trimmed by 7 bases and J by 5 bases, 8 bases remained unmatched. The CDR3 runs 15 residues. CDR3 DNA: TGTGCCAGCTACTACCGGGACAGGAATAATTCACCCCTCCACTTT. The encoded protein is CASYYRDRNNSPLHF.

This rearrangement joins TRBV12-5 to TRBJ1-1; D remains ambiguous. The CDR3 is 12 residues long. V lost 1 base, J lost 5 bases, and 5 bases lay in between. Germline CDR1 LGHNT, CDR2 FRNRAP. CDR3 nucleotides: TGTGCTAGTGGTTTGGAGAGGACTGAAGCTTTCTTT. Its protein is CASGLERTEAFF.

The rearrangement uses TRBV27 and TRBJ1-6, with no clear D. The V end was cut by 5 bases, the J end by 0 bases, with 11 bases between. The CDR3 is 16 amino acids. From germline, CDR1 is MNHEY and CDR2 SMNVEV (reference sequence). This chain's CDR3 is CASSSSSGSYNSPLHF. Written as DNA, the CDR3 is TGTGCCAGCAGTAGCTCTTCGGGCTCCTATAATTCACCCCTCCACTTT.

V gene TRBV9 combines with J gene TRBJ2-1; 14 bases align to TRBD2. After removal of 4 bases from V and 10 bases from J, the junction contained 10 bases not matched to a gene. CDR1 is SGDLS, CDR2 YYNGEE, per germline. The CDR3 length is 16 residues. The DNA for the CDR3 is TGTGCCAGCAGCCCCCGACTAGCGGGAGGGCCAAGCGAGCAGTTCTTC. Amino acid sequence: CASSPRLAGGPSEQFF.

The CDR3 reads CASSGRDSYSGELFF. Here the CDR3 DNA reads TGCGCCAGCAGCGGCCGGGACTCATATTCCGGGGAGCTGTTTTTT. The rearrangement joins TRBV5-1 to TRBJ2-2; D is possibly TRBD2 (6 bases). Germline V gives CDR1 SGHRS, CDR2 YFSETQ. Trimming took 4 bases from V and 6 from J, leaving 16 bases between them. CDR3 length equals 15 residues.

The V and J genes are TRBV19 and TRBJ1-3; no clear D gene. Looked up from germline, CDR1 is LNHDA and CDR2 is SQIVND (reference sequence). This CDR3 comprises 16 residues. V was clipped by 4 bases and J by 0 bases, with 13 bases between them. The CDR3 loop is CASSTTHGSSGNTIYF. For the CDR3, the DNA is TGTGCCAGTAGTACAACCCACGGTAGCTCTGGAAACACCATATATTTT. Full variable domain (missing parts from reference TRBV19 and TRBJ1-3): DGGITQSPKYLFRKEGQNVTLSCEQNLNHDAMYWYRQDPGQGLRLIYYSQIVNDFQKGDIAEGYSVSREKKESFPLTVTSAQKNPTAFYLCASSTTHGSSGNTIYFGEGSWLTVV.

The V call is TRBV5-4, the J call TRBJ2-1; 14 nucleotides align to TRBD2. This CDR3 is built from 17 residues. The ends lost 3 bases at V and 6 bases at J; junction bases unmatched: 8. Per the germline V gene, CDR1 is SGHNT and CDR2 is YYREEE (reference sequence). CDR3 DNA sequence: TGTGCCAGCAGCTCGGCCGGACTAGCGGGAGGCCTCAATGAGCAGTTCTTC. Residues: CASSSAGLAGGLNEQFF. Filled out from reference TRBV5-4 and TRBJ2-1, the complete variable domain reads ETGVTQSPTHLIKTRGQQVTLRCSSQSGHNTVSWYQQALGQGPQFIFQYYREEENGRGNFPPRFSGLQFPNYSSELNVNALELDDSALYLCASSSAGLAGGLNEQFFGPGTRLTVL.

This chain connects TRBV14 to TRBJ1-6, with D hard to call. The CDR3 runs to 15 residues. The V gene's germline CDR1 is SGHDN and CDR2 FVKESK. Trimming shortened V by 4 bases and J by 2 bases, and 9 bases separated the two germline ends. The DNA for the CDR3 is TGTGCCAGCAGCCGGAGAAGCCCCTATAATTCACCCCTCCACTTT. This translates into CASSRRSPYNSPLHF.

The sample holds one count of this clone. This sequence joins TRBV5-4 and TRBJ1-1; no definite D call. The CDR3 runs 13 residues. CDR1 SGHNT and CDR2 YYREEE come from the germline V gene (reference sequence). V gave up 2 bases and J gave up 5 bases, with 10 bases separating them. For the CDR3, the DNA is TGTGCCAGCAGCTTAGATGGGATGACTGAAGCTTTCTTT. Protein product: CASSLDGMTEAFF.

The J gene is TRBJ1-1, the V gene TRBV6-5; D gene uncertain. The CDR3 spans 15 residues. CDR1 MNHEY and CDR2 SVGAGI come from the germline V gene. V lost 2 bases to trimming and J lost 5 bases, with 15 bases between them. CDR3 loop: CASSYRRVDKTEAFF. The CDR3 nucleotides are TGTGCCAGCAGTTACAGGCGGGTTGATAAAACTGAAGCTTTCTTT.

The chain combines TRBV10-3 with TRBJ1-2; no reliable D call. V lost 1 base and J 4 bases, leaving 4 bases between the germline ends. There are 12 residues in the CDR3. The germline CDR1 and CDR2 sequences are ENHRY and SYGVKD. CDR3 protein: CAISEFTYGYTF. CDR3 DNA sequence: TGTGCCATCAGTGAGTTTACCTATGGCTACACCTTC.

V gene TRBV5-1 combines with J gene TRBJ2-7; TRBD2 agrees at 12 bases. The CDR3 runs 15 residues. V lost 2 bases to trimming and J lost 7 bases; unmatched junction nucleotides: 7. The germline V gene encodes CDR1 SGHRS and CDR2 YFSETQ. The CDR3 loop is CASSLGLAGQGEQYF. The CDR3 DNA reads as TGCGCCAGCAGCTTAGGACTAGCGGGGCAGGGGGAGCAGTACTTC.

The chain carries TRBV5-1 and TRBJ1-2; 10 nucleotides match TRBD1. CDR1 is SGHRS and CDR2 is YFSETQ in the germline V gene. Trimming cost V 4 bases and J 7 bases; bases outside gene matches: 10. The CDR3 consists of 15 residues. The CDR3 DNA sequence: TGCGCCAGCAGCCTGTTAGGGACAGGGGATCTTGGCTACACCTTC. It encodes CASSLLGTGDLGYTF.

This clone was seen just once. CDR3 nucleotide sequence: TGTGCCAGCAGTGATCCGACTAGCGGATCCTACGAGCAGTACTTC. It yields the protein CASSDPTSGSYEQYF. The V and J genes are TRBV6-1 and TRBJ2-7; 9 bases fit TRBD2. Germline-derived CDR1 and CDR2 are MNHNS and SASEGT. The CDR3 contains 15 residues. V lost 3 bases to trimming and J lost 1 base; unmatched junction nucleotides: 4.

The chain employs TRBV5-1 and TRBJ2-3; D remains unclear. There are 12 residues in the CDR3. With 4 bases removed from V and 2 bases from J, the gap between germline ends came to 5 bases. Germline V gives CDR1 SGHRS, CDR2 YFSETQ. CDR3 protein: CASSADTDTQYF. The CDR3 coding sequence is TGCGCCAGCAGCGCGGACACAGATACGCAGTATTTT.

This clone was counted only a few times. The chain uses TRBV2 and TRBJ1-5, with D hard to call. V was shortened by 7 bases and J by 3 bases, with 16 bases between the two germline ends. The CDR3 runs to 15 residues. Germline V gene sequence: CDR1 SNHLY, CDR2 FYNNEI. CDR3: CASTADTGFNQPQHF. CDR3 in DNA: TGTGCCAGCACAGCCGACACCGGGTTCAATCAGCCCCAGCATTTT.

The chain joins TRBV25-1 to TRBJ1-1; D is uncertain. Germline CDR1 is MGHDK and CDR2 is SYGVNS. Trimming shortened V by 7 bases and J by 1 base, and 7 bases separated the two germline ends. The CDR3 is made up of 12 amino acids. The CDR3 reads CASKRQNTEAFF. CDR3 DNA sequence: TGTGCCAGCAAACGACAGAACACTGAAGCTTTCTTT.

Of note for this clone: This specimen includes other DNA sequences encoding the same CDR3. The chain employs TRBV5-1 and TRBJ2-3, with a weak D call TRBD2 (6 bases). The length of the CDR3 is 15 residues. V was pared by 0 bases and J by 3 bases, with 11 bases between. Germline CDR1 is SGHRS and CDR2 is YFSETQ. CDR3 protein: CASSLAGDRTDTQYF. The CDR3 nucleotides are TGCGCCAGCAGCTTGGCGGGAGATAGAACAGATACGCAGTATTTT.

The rearrangement links TRBV27 to TRBJ2-1, with TRBD2 matching 8 bases. The V gene end was trimmed by 5 bases and the J gene end by 9 bases; junction bases not matched to a gene: 12. The CDR3 is made up of 15 amino acids. The germline CDR1 and CDR2 sequences are MNHEY and SMNVEV (reference sequence). The CDR3 spells CASSPNYAGGGEQFF. The DNA of the CDR3 is TGTGCCAGCAGTCCCAACTACGCGGGAGGTGGTGAGCAGTTCTTC.

This clone was found once. This rearrangement joins TRBV7-3 to TRBJ2-5; the D gene is possibly TRBD1 (5 bases). V lost 0 bases and J lost 2, with 13 bases in between. This CDR3 is 16 amino acids long. CDR1 is SGHTA, CDR2 FQGTGA, per germline. Here the CDR3 reads CASSLTRWGQQETQYF. CDR3 coding DNA: TGTGCCAGCAGCTTAACGAGATGGGGCCAGCAAGAGACCCAGTACTTC.

The V call is TRBV7-3, the J call TRBJ2-1; possible D gene TRBD2, 5 bases. CDR1 is SGHTA and CDR2 is FQGTGA in the germline V gene. This CDR3 has 14 residues. Trimming left V 5 bases short and J 5 bases short, with 13 bases between. The CDR3 loop is CASSVPGKDNEQFF. The CDR3 DNA follows: TGTGCCAGCAGCGTGCCGGGGAAGGACAATGAGCAGTTCTTC. The entire variable domain, with the rest obtained from reference TRBV7-3 and TRBJ2-1, is as follows: GAGVSQTPSNKVTEKGKYVELRCDPISGHTALYWYRQSLGQGPEFLIYFQGTGAADDSGLPNDRFFAVRPEGSVSTLKIQRTERGDSAVYLCASSVPGKDNEQFFGPGTRLTVL.